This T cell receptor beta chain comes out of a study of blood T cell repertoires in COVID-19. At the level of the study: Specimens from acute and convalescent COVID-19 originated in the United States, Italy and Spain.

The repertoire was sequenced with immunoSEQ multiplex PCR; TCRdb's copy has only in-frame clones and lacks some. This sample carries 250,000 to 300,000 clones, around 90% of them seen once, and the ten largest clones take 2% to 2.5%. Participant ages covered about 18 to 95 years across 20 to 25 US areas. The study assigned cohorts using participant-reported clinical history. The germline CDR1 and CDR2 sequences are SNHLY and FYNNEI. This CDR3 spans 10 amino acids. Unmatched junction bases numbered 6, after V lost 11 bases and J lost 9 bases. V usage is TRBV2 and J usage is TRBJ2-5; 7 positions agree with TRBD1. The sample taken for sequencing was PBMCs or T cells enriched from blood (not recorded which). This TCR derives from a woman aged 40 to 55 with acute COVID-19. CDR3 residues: CASLQGAQYF. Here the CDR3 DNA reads TGTGCCTCCCTCCAGGGGGCCCAGTACTTC.